What follows are 15 T cell receptor beta chains derived from one specimen sequenced in a study of Ad26.COV2.S vaccination and SARS-CoV-2 variants. Treatment noted: roughly 18 received Ad26.COV2.S at low or high dose, single or two shots; roughly five received placebo; per-sample allocation not given. After the first vaccine or placebo injection, samples were drawn on day 63. TCRdb's copy holds only in-frame clones and misses some; the assay was immunoSEQ multiplex PCR. The table records about 440,000 clones, about 92% of them present only once. The sample here was peripheral blood, taken in a trial of Ad26.COV2.S vaccine versus placebo. The receptor source for this set is a person between 18 and 59 years old who received the Ad26.COV2.S COVID-19 vaccine or a placebo.

The chain employs TRBV27 and TRBJ2-1; 9 bases line up with TRBD2. J was trimmed by 4 bases and V by 2 bases; bases with no gene match: 6. This CDR3 has 16 amino acids. The germline gives CDR1 MNHEY, CDR2 SMNVEV (reference sequence). The CDR3 sequence: CASSLGAGGPYNEQFF. CDR3 DNA: TGTGCCAGCAGTTTAGGGGCGGGAGGGCCGTACAATGAGCAGTTCTTC.

The rearrangement uses TRBV7-9 and TRBJ1-5, with D tentatively TRBD1 (5 bases). The CDR3 covers 15 residues. Germline V lookup: CDR1 SEHNR, CDR2 FQNEAQ (reference sequence). Trimming stripped 6 bases from V and 4 bases from J, with 16 bases between. In DNA, the CDR3 is TGTGCCAGCAGTCCCGACAGAGGGAGGAATCAGCCCCAGCATTTT. Protein product: CASSPDRGRNQPQHF.

The chain combines TRBV9 with TRBJ2-2; TRBD2 is a possible D gene (7 bases). V was trimmed by 3 bases and J by 0 bases, leaving 12 bases between them. This CDR3 has 16 residues. Germline V CDR1 and CDR2: SGDLS, YYNGEE. DNA of the CDR3: TGTGCCAGCAGCGCGAGGGGGGGCGCGAACACCGGGGAGCTGTTTTTT. As protein: CASSARGGANTGELFF.

This clone has only a few counts. This chain connects TRBV5-1 to TRBJ2-2, with 12 bases identical to TRBD2. The trim removed 4 bases at V and 5 bases at J, leaving 12 bases unmatched. The germline gives CDR1 SGHRS, CDR2 YFSETQ. The CDR3 length is 18 residues. This CDR3 is CASSPGLAGGRATGELFF. Written as DNA, the CDR3 is TGCGCCAGCAGCCCCGGGCTAGCGGGAGGGCGTGCGACCGGGGAGCTGTTTTTT. Variable domain in full (rest from reference TRBV5-1 and TRBJ2-2): KAGVTQTPRYLIKTRGQQVTLSCSPISGHRSVSWYQQTPGQGLQFLFEYFSETQRNKGNFPGRFSGRQFSNSRSEMNVSTLELGDSALYLCASSPGLAGGRATGELFFGEGSRLTVL.

This clone was seen just once. CDR3 sequence: CASSPGQATDTQYF. The CDR3 DNA is TGTGCCAGCTCACCGGGACAGGCCACAGATACGCAGTATTTT. The chain has TRBV18 and TRBJ2-3; 8 bases agree with TRBD1. The CDR3 runs 14 residues. With V trimmed by 3 bases and J by 2 bases, 1 base remained unmatched. CDR1 KGHSH and CDR2 LQKENI come from the germline V gene.

V and J are TRBV7-2 and TRBJ2-1; no firm D call. Deletions cut 5 bases from V and 9 bases from J, with 17 bases between. CDR3 length: 14 residues. CDR1 and CDR2 from the germline V gene are SGHTA and FQGNSA. Here the CDR3 DNA reads TGTGCCAGCAGCGATACGGGCGCTAAGTCTGAGCAGTTCTTC. This sequence encodes CASSDTGAKSEQFF.

This sequence joins TRBV13 and TRBJ2-5, with D possibly called TRBD1 or TRBD2 (5 bases each). This CDR3 region has 16 residues. Trimming removed 0 bases from V and 5 bases from J, with 16 bases in between. Germline values: CDR1 PRHDT, CDR2 FYEKMQ (reference sequence). Here the CDR3 reads CASSLGLRGEGETQYF. CDR3 sequence (DNA): TGTGCCAGCAGCTTAGGCCTGAGGGGCGAGGGGGAGACCCAGTACTTC.

The chain recombines TRBV9 with TRBJ2-4; possibly TRBD1 or TRBD2 for D (5 bases each). The CDR3 covers 14 residues. Looked up from germline, CDR1 is SGDLS and CDR2 is YYNGEE. Between the trimmed V and J ends, which lost 4 bases and 6 bases, there was a span of 14 bases. CDR3 in amino acids: CASSPGRAGNIQYF. In nucleotides, the CDR3 is TGTGCCAGCAGCCCAGGCAGGGCGGGAAACATTCAGTACTTC.

This sequence joins TRBV7-6 and TRBJ1-1, with D possibly being TRBD1 (6 bases). Germline V gene lookup returns CDR1 SGHVS and CDR2 FNYEAQ. The germline V and J ends were trimmed by 4 bases and 5 bases, with 14 bases remaining between them. The CDR3 covers 14 residues. CDR3 DNA sequence: TGTGCCAGCAGCTCTAAAACAGGGATAACTGAAGCTTTCTTT. It specifies CASSSKTGITEAFF.

This rearrangement joins TRBV5-1 to TRBJ1-4; TRBD1 agrees at 9 bases. Losses at the gene ends were 4 bases for V and 7 bases for J; bases not matched to a gene: 8. CDR1 SGHRS and CDR2 YFSETQ come from the germline V gene. CDR3 length: 15 amino acids. CDR3 in DNA: TGCGCCAGCAGCGAAACAGGGGGCAGGGGTGAAAAACTGTTTTTT. It codes for CASSETGGRGEKLFF.

The chain is built from TRBV7-2 and TRBJ2-7; 13 nucleotides match TRBD2. V gave up 5 bases and J gave up 3 bases; unmatched junction bases: 7. In germline, CDR1 is SGHTA, CDR2 FQGNSA. This CDR3 comprises 16 residues. CDR3 sequence: CASSKLAGGILYEQYF. The CDR3 nucleotides are TGTGCCAGCAGCAAACTAGCGGGAGGGATCCTCTACGAGCAGTACTTC.

The chain employs TRBV25-1 and TRBJ2-7, with a possible D match to TRBD2 (6 bases). CDR3 length: 11 residues. Germline V gives CDR1 MGHDK, CDR2 SYGVNS. The V end lost 4 bases, the J end lost 6 bases, and 7 bases lay between the germline ends. As DNA, the CDR3 is TGTGCCAGCAGTGCGGGGGTCGAGCAGTACTTC. This sequence encodes CASSAGVEQYF.

This chain joins TRBV4-1 and TRBJ2-3; 16 bases fit TRBD2. V shed 0 bases, J shed 4 bases, and the junction held 10 bases outside the gene matches. The CDR3 consists of 20 residues. Germline V gene data show CDR1 as MGHRA and CDR2 as YSYEKL. CDR3 nucleotides: TGCGCCAGCAGCCAAGACCCGGGACTAGCGGGAGGGCCGAGTCCAGATACGCAGTATTTT. Protein: CASSQDPGLAGGPSPDTQYF.

This clone was observed once. V is TRBV9 and J is TRBJ2-1, with 11 positions matching TRBD2. Losses at the gene ends were 2 bases for V and 5 bases for J; bases not matched to a gene: 9. The CDR3 covers 17 residues. The V gene's germline CDR1 is SGDLS and CDR2 YYNGEE. The CDR3 spells CASSVVGLAGGNNEQFF. CDR3 DNA sequence: TGTGCCAGCAGCGTGGTGGGGCTAGCGGGAGGTAACAATGAGCAGTTCTTC. Variable domain in full (rest from reference TRBV9 and TRBJ2-1): DSGVTQTPKHLITATGQRVTLRCSPRSGDLSVYWYQQSLDQGLQFLIQYYNGEERAKGNILERFSAQQFPDLHSELNLSSLELGDSALYFCASSVVGLAGGNNEQFFGPGTRLTVL.

This clone was detected a few times. V gene TRBV7-2 combines with J gene TRBJ2-7; 12 bases agree with TRBD2. Per the germline V gene, CDR1 is SGHTA and CDR2 is FQGNSA. The V segment lost 4 bases and the J segment 7 bases; nucleotides outside the gene matches: 14. The length of the CDR3 is 17 residues. The CDR3 is CASSSRTSGIFEKEQYF. The CDR3, as DNA: TGTGCCAGCAGCTCACGGACTAGCGGGATCTTTGAGAAGGAGCAGTACTTC. Together with reference TRBV7-2 and TRBJ2-7, the CDR3 gives the full variable domain: GAGVSQSPSNKVTEKGKDVELRCDPISGHTALYWYRQSLGQGLEFLIYFQGNSAPDKSGLPSDRFSAERTGGSVSTLTIQRTQQEDSAVYLCASSSRTSGIFEKEQYFGPGTRLTVT.